This entry concerns a single T cell receptor beta chain. It has no known antigen specificity. Base qualities are not recorded, but no much larger clone differs from it by a single base. At the junction V is shortened by 4 bases and J by 0 bases, with 13 bases in between. The CDR3 runs 15 residues from the cysteine to the phenylalanine. The entry retains the CDR3 DNA only, 45 bases that are in frame from base 1. Based on the germline V gene, the CDR1 and CDR2 sequences are SNHLY and FYNNEI. These data belong to a study of blood T cell repertoires in COVID-19 (TCRdb year 2020). Regarding the research as a whole: Collaborator samples came from the United States, Italy and Spain and covered acute and convalescent phases of COVID-19. The material from the prospective study consisted of cDNA or gDNA derived from T cells, B-cell-depleted T cells, or PBMCs. The dataset comprised deeply sampled blood TCRbeta repertoires from subjects exposed to, actively infected with, or recovered from COVID-19. The repertoires were released in a freely available public database meant as a resource for research on the immune response to SARS-CoV-2. The samples were drawn from the first 160 participants of the ongoing ImmuneRACE study and from more than 1,000 subjects provided by 6 global collaborators. Sample metadata almost always included a de-identified subject ID, COVID-19 status, age in years and sex. Where available, HLA class I and class II types were obtained from metadata supplied by the sample provider rather than from assay-based typing.

Beyond this particular receptor, the publication reports: The amount of clinical and demographic metadata varied by source and participant and was provided uncurated.

TCRbeta CDR3 regions were amplified from genomic DNA by means of the immunoSEQ Assay, a bias-controlled multiplex PCR. The authors processed their data as follows. The number of nucleated cells in each sample was estimated by amplification of reference gene primers within the assay. To quantify the absolute abundance of each unique TCRbeta CDR3 rearrangement, sequence reads were collapsed and filtered. For each sample, productive Simpson clonality was calculated by taking the square root of Simpson's diversity index across productive rearrangements. The clones in this table, taken by TCRdb from immuneACCESS, are in-frame only. Not every clone is retained; where verified, under half of the shortfall comes from an unresolved V gene, and the cause of the rest is unknown. Clonal size and the V and J genes are those of that table, whereas D and trimming came from the DNA. This sample comprises roughly 100,000 clones, approximately 78% of them detected only once. 9.5% to 10% of the sample comes from the top ten.

Collaborating institutions collected whole blood in K2EDTA tubes following their own protocols. For TCRbeta analysis, collaborators shipped samples in one of three forms: frozen whole blood, isolated PBMCs, or DNA extracted from either of those sample types. Sequencing used peripheral blood. This TCR derives from a man in his sixties with active or convalescent COVID-19. The chain couples TRBV2 to TRBJ2-7; 5 matching bases give a weak D call of TRBD2. The CDR3 has the sequence CASSGAPGSSYEQYF. In nucleotides, the sequence is TGTGCCAGCAGTGGGGCTCCGGGAAGCTCCTACGAGCAGTACTTC.